The 22 T cell receptor beta chains in this list originate from one sample, sequenced in a study of T cells in Graves' hyperthyroidism and ophthalmopathy. Authors of the study amplified TCR beta CDR3 regions from RNA transcripts. TCR CDR3 regions were first amplified by RT-PCR with HTBI primers. TCRdb passed the multiplex PCR reads through MiXCR, listing each CDR3 protein once. Of roughly 500,000 distinct CDR3 sequences in the sample, 11% to 15% were seen once. Sequencing was performed on blood. The receptors here all came from a woman in her twenties or thirties with Graves' hyperthyroidism that later progressed to Graves' ophthalmopathy.

This clonotype was recorded many times. J is TRBJ1-6 and V is TRBV6-1; TRBD1 matches at 7 bases. V gave up 4 bases and J gave up 4 bases; unmatched junction bases: 7. The V gene's germline CDR1 is MNHNS and CDR2 SASEGT. The CDR3 has 16 amino acids. In DNA form, the CDR3 reads TGTGCCAGCAGTGGGGAAGACAGGGAGTATAATTCACCCCTCCACTTT. This codes for CASSGEDREYNSPLHF.

This clonotype has a count of ten or more. The chain recombines TRBV18 with TRBJ1-2; 7 nucleotides line up with TRBD1. Trimming cost V 3 bases and J 5 bases; bases outside gene matches: 6. The CDR3 is 14 residues long. Germline V lookup: CDR1 KGHSH, CDR2 LQKENI. CDR3 sequence (DNA): TGTGCCAGCTCACCTCCGGGACAGACGTATGGCTACACCTTC. Amino acid sequence: CASSPPGQTYGYTF.

There are many counts of this clonotype. The J gene is TRBJ2-2, the V gene TRBV4-1, with D tentatively TRBD2 (5 bases). V was shortened by 2 bases and J by 0 bases, with 10 bases between the two germline ends. In germline, CDR1 is MGHRA, CDR2 YSYEKL. The CDR3 totals 16 residues. CDR3 sequence (DNA): TGCGCCAGCAGCCAAACCGGGATTGCGAACACCGGGGAGCTGTTTTTT. It is translated as CASSQTGIANTGELFF.

As for this clonotype: Since a much larger clone is just one base distant, this may be a read error. The J gene is TRBJ2-5, the V gene TRBV18; D call uncertain. Germline CDR1 and CDR2: KGHSH and LQKENI. CDR3 length: 15 amino acids. In DNA form, the CDR3 reads TGTGCCAGCTCACCAGGGCAGGAGAGCCAAGGGACCCAGTACTTC. Amino acid sequence: CASSPGQESQGTQYF. The complete variable domain, with remaining parts taken from reference TRBV18 and TRBJ2-5, reads NAGVMQNPRHLVRRRGQEARLRCSPMKGHSHVYWYRQLPEEGLKFMVYLQKENIIDESGMPKERFSAEFPKEGPSILRIQQVVRGDSAAYFCASSPGQESQGTQYFGPGTRLLVL.

This clonotype was picked up many times. This chain uses TRBV30 with TRBJ2-5; D gene uncertain. V was trimmed by 0 bases and J by 2 bases, leaving 4 bases between them. In germline, CDR1 is GTSNPN, CDR2 SVGIG (reference sequence). The CDR3 is made up of 12 amino acids. DNA of the CDR3: TGTGCCTGGAGTGTGCAGCAAGAGACCCAGTACTTC. It translates to CAWSVQQETQYF.

This clonotype came up many times. The junction departs from the called germline gene at one end, perhaps through a read error. V is TRBV5-6 and J is TRBJ1-2, with 8 nucleotides matching TRBD1. There are 15 residues in the CDR3. Germline V gene sequence: CDR1 SGHDT, CDR2 YYEEEE. The CDR3 reads CASTLTGDEDYGYTF. CDR3 coding DNA: TGTGCCAGCACCTTGACAGGGGACGAGGACTATGGCTACACCTTC.

This clonotype has a count of ten or more. This chain links TRBV20-1 with TRBJ2-5; possible D gene TRBD2, 6 bases. Germline V gives CDR1 DFQATT, CDR2 SNEGSKA (reference sequence). Between the trimmed V and J ends, which lost 5 bases and 0 bases, there was a span of 22 bases. The length of the CDR3 is 17 residues. The CDR3 DNA follows: TGCAGTGCTTTTTCACCAACACCGGGACTGCACCAAGAGACCCAGTACTTC. This codes for CSAFSPTPGLHQETQYF.

This clonotype was detected ten times or more. The J gene is TRBJ1-6, the V gene TRBV10-2; weak D call: TRBD1 (5 bases). The CDR3 extends over 15 amino acids. Germline assignment: CDR1 WSHSY and CDR2 SAAADI. V was pared by 0 bases and J by 8 bases, with 11 bases between. The CDR3 here is CASSESRGYDSPLHF. CDR3 nucleotides: TGCGCCAGCAGTGAGTCACGGGGGTACGATTCACCCCTCCACTTT.

This clonotype was picked up many times. This rearrangement joins TRBV10-1 to TRBJ2-7, with 9 bases matching TRBD1. The CDR3 consists of 15 residues. Germline V gives CDR1 WNHNN, CDR2 SYGVQD (reference sequence). The V and J ends lost 6 bases and 3 bases, in that order; junction bases with no gene match: 9. CDR3 sequence (DNA): TGCGCCAGCAGCCCGGGACAGGGTCTTGTCTACGAGCAGTACTTC. This translates into CASSPGQGLVYEQYF.

The sample holds many counts of this clonotype. The CDR3 protein is CATSDPNNYGYTF. CDR3 sequence (DNA): TGTGCCACCAGTGACCCTAATAACTATGGCTACACCTTC. The V and J genes are TRBV24-1 and TRBJ1-2; D remains unclear. V was shortened by 4 bases and J by 1 base, with 6 bases between the two germline ends. This CDR3 region has 13 residues. Germline V gene data show CDR1 as KGHDR and CDR2 as SFDVKD.

J is TRBJ2-1 and V is TRBV7-3, with TRBD2 matching 8 bases. Germline-derived CDR1 and CDR2 are SGHTA and FQGTGA. J gave up 0 bases and V 2 bases, and 9 bases lay outside the gene matches. This CDR3 is built from 18 residues. The CDR3 DNA reads TGTGCCAGCAGCTTATGGGATAGCGGGGTGAGCTCCTACAATGAGCAGTTCTTC. It codes for CASSLWDSGVSSYNEQFF.

Of note for this clonotype: A much larger clone is a single base away; this may be a read error. The chain couples TRBV20-1 to TRBJ2-7; D may be TRBD2 (5 bases). This CDR3 contains 12 residues. Germline assignment: CDR1 DFQATT and CDR2 SNEGSKA (reference sequence). In DNA, the CDR3 is TGCAGTGCCCTAGGGCGGGCCTACGAGCGGTACTTC. Translating gives CSALGRAYERYF.

In its sample, this clonotype was seen many times. The rearrangement links TRBV6-1 to TRBJ1-5; possible D gene TRBD1, 5 bases. The CDR3 runs 16 residues. The germline V and J ends were trimmed by 7 bases and 4 bases, with 20 bases remaining between them. The V gene's germline CDR1 is MNHNS and CDR2 SASEGT. CDR3 residues: CASTLGGPRLNQPQHF. The CDR3 DNA reads as TGTGCCAGCACCCTGGGGGGTCCCCGCCTAAATCAGCCCCAGCATTTT.

To note about this clonotype: Possible read error: a much larger clone is one base away. The V call is TRBV5-1, the J call TRBJ1-1, with a tentative D call TRBD1 (5 bases). This CDR3 contains 15 residues. Trimming removed 4 bases at V and 5 bases at J, with 18 bases between. Germline V gene lookup returns CDR1 SGHRS and CDR2 YFSETQ. The CDR3 nucleotides are TGCGCCAGCAGCGCCAATCCAGACAGCGGGACTGAAGCTTTCTTT. Protein: CASSANPDSGTEAFF.

The J gene is TRBJ2-7, the V gene TRBV13; D call uncertain. V lost 5 bases and J 5 bases, leaving 13 bases between the germline ends. From germline, CDR1 is PRHDT and CDR2 FYEKMQ (reference sequence). The CDR3 extends over 13 amino acids. The CDR3 DNA sequence: TGTGCCAGCAGCCCCCTTCACGGTCACGAGCAGTACTTC. This encodes CASSPLHGHEQYF.

This clonotype was seen only a few times. A much larger clonotype is one base distant, so this may be a read error. The chain uses TRBV12-5 and TRBJ2-1; either TRBD1 or TRBD2 may supply D (5 bases each). Germline V gene lookup returns CDR1 LGHNT and CDR2 FRNRAP. The CDR3 consists of 13 residues. CDR3: CASEGSSYNGQFF. For the CDR3, the DNA is TGTGCTAGTGAGGGGAGCTCCTACAATGGGCAGTTCTTC.

At least ten counts were recorded for this clonotype. The rearrangement uses TRBV12-3 or TRBV12-4 and TRBJ2-1; D remains unclear. The CDR3 is made up of 13 amino acids. The V gene lost 0 bases and the J gene lost 9 bases, with 9 bases spanning the gap. CDR3 region: CASSLAQQSEQFF. The CDR3 coding sequence is TGTGCCAGCAGTTTAGCCCAGCAGAGTGAGCAGTTCTTC.

This clonotype appeared a single time. The chain carries TRBV7-2 and TRBJ2-5; D is undetermined. The ends were cut back, 2 bases at V and 1 base at J, with 5 bases in the middle. The CDR3 has 13 amino acids. CDR1 SGHTA and CDR2 FQGNSA come from the germline V gene. The chain's CDR3 is CASSLMSQETQYF. DNA of the CDR3: TGTGCCAGCAGCTTAATGAGCCAAGAGACCCAGTACTTC. The full variable domain, its missing parts supplied by reference TRBV7-2 and TRBJ2-5, is GAGVSQSPSNKVTEKGKDVELRCDPISGHTALYWYRQSLGQGLEFLIYFQGNSAPDKSGLPSDRFSAERTGGSVSTLTIQRTQQEDSAVYLCASSLMSQETQYFGPGTRLLVL.

The CDR3 is CSVSGATTYEQYF. Written as DNA, the CDR3 is TGCAGCGTCTCAGGGGCTACAACCTACGAGCAGTACTTC. The chain joins TRBV29-1 to TRBJ2-7; tentatively, D is TRBD1 (6 bases). In germline, CDR1 is SQVTM, CDR2 ANQGSEA. V gave up 6 bases and J gave up 2 bases, with 14 bases separating them. The length of the CDR3 is 13 residues.

This clonotype has only a few counts. The chain couples TRBV5-8 to TRBJ1-1; no reliable D call. CDR3 length equals 15 residues. The V and J ends lost 0 bases and 4 bases respectively, with 13 bases between them. Germline V CDR1 and CDR2: SGHTS, YDEGEE. The CDR3 reads CASSLERETFTEAFF. The CDR3 DNA sequence: TGTGCCAGCAGCTTGGAGAGGGAGACGTTCACTGAAGCTTTCTTT. Supplemented by reference TRBV5-8 and TRBJ1-1, the full variable domain reads EAGVTQSPTHLIKTRGQQATLRCSPISGHTSVYWYQQALGLGLQFLLWYDEGEERNRGNFPPRFSGRQFPNYSSELNVNALELEDSALYLCASSLERETFTEAFFGQGTRLTVV.

In its sample, this clonotype was seen many times. The chain is built from TRBV6-1 and TRBJ1-1; 9 bases are a match to TRBD1. V lost 4 bases to trimming and J lost 4 bases; unmatched junction nucleotides: 7. This CDR3 is built from 15 residues. Germline-derived CDR1 and CDR2 are MNHNS and SASEGT. This CDR3 reads CASSATQGASTEAFF. In nucleotides, the CDR3 is TGTGCCAGCAGTGCGACACAGGGGGCATCCACTGAAGCTTTCTTT.

This clonotype was detected many times. This chain links TRBV20-1 with TRBJ1-1; D not certain. The V and J ends lost 0 bases and 1 base respectively, with 9 bases between them. The germline V gene has CDR1 DFQATT and CDR2 SNEGSKA (reference sequence). The CDR3 sequence is 14 residues long. The CDR3 nucleotides read TGCAGTGCTAGAGATTGGGCAGGGAACACTGAAGCTTTCTTT. It is translated as CSARDWAGNTEAFF.